These T cell receptor beta chains were read from a single sample in a study of blood T cells in healthy people across ages. MiXCR was run by TCRdb on the 5' RACE reads, yielding one entry per CDR3 protein. In the table there are some 1.5 million distinct CDR3 sequences, roughly 30% of which are singletons. Input material: blood. The source is a woman aged 30 to 39 in good health. Each CDR3 is given with its conserved first and last residue. The D gene is left open where the match is weak. The size entry is marked missing in some rows and otherwise reads once, few, many or a size class.

V	J	size	D	DNA	CDR3
TRBV20-1	TRBJ2-7	few	TRBD2	TGCAGTGCTCCGGGAGCGGGAGGGTCCTACGAGCAGTACTTC	CSAPGAGGSYEQYF
TRBV4-1	TRBJ1-2	many	TRBD1	TGCGCCAGCAGCCAAGGACAGGGAGGGGATGGCTACACCTTC	CASSQGQGGDGYTF
TRBV20-1	TRBJ2-5	.	TRBD2	TGCAGTGCTAGAGTCCTAGCGGGGGACCAAGAGACCCAGTACTTC	CSARVLAGDQETQYF
TRBV6-5	TRBJ1-2	.	.	TGTGCCAGCAGTTACTCCTACACAGGGCAGTATGGCTACACCTTC	CASSYSYTGQYGYTF
TRBV5-1	TRBJ2-4	few	.	TGCGCCGGCAGCTTAAACGGGAACCGCCTTGGAGAGCAGTACTTC	CAGSLNGNRLGEQYF
TRBV7-4	TRBJ2-1	few	TRBD2	TGTGCCAGCAGGAGACTAGCGGGGGCAGATGAGCAGTTCTTC	CASRRLAGADEQFF
TRBV9	TRBJ1-4	.	.	TGTGCCAGCAGCGGCGACCGGGCCGAGAATGAAAAACTGTTTTTT	CASSGDRAENEKLFF
TRBV29-1	TRBJ1-1	.	.	TGCAGCGTGCCGGCGTGGGACACTGAAGCTTTCTTT	CSVPAWDTEAFF
TRBV3-1	TRBJ2-6	few	.	TGTGCCAGCAGCCAAGGATGGACTGCTGGGGCCAACGTCCTGACTTTC	CASSQGWTAGANVLTF
TRBV18	TRBJ2-1	few	TRBD2	TGTGCCAGCTCGACGGTATGGCTAGCGGGGGTGGATGAGCAGTTCTTC	CASSTVWLAGVDEQFF
TRBV2	TRBJ1-2	few	.	TGTGCCAGCAGTGCCTCCGGTCCGGCTAACTATGGCTACACCTTC	CASSASGPANYGYTF
TRBV5-1	TRBJ2-3	.	.	TGCGCCAGCAGCTTGGATGGGGCGCGGCCAGATACGCAGTATTTT	CASSLDGARPDTQYF
TRBV29-1	TRBJ2-1	many	TRBD2	TGCAGCGTCAGAGATAGCGGGAGGGGAAATGAGCAGTTCTTC	CSVRDSGRGNEQFF
TRBV5-1	TRBJ2-5	.	TRBD1	TGCGCCAGCAGCGGTGGACAGGGAAGGGCGGAGACCCAGTACTTC	CASSGGQGRAETQYF
TRBV7-2	TRBJ1-2	.	.	TGTGCCAGCAGCTTAGCTCCCCCGGGCACAGCTAACTATGGCTACACCTTC	CASSLAPPGTANYGYTF
TRBV4-3	TRBJ2-5	few	TRBD2	TGCGCCAGCAGCCTTATGACGGGGGGGGCGAGGGAGACCCAGTACTTC	CASSLMTGGARETQYF
TRBV5-1	TRBJ1-4	.	.	TGCGCCAGCAGCACCGGGACAAGCGAAAAACTGTTTTTT	CASSTGTSEKLFF
TRBV7-2	TRBJ2-2	.	.	TGTGCCAGCAGCATAGGGACTCCCCGGGTGGAGCTGTTTTTT	CASSIGTPRVELFF
TRBV27	TRBJ2-1	once	.	TGTGCCAGCAGTATCCCGCTCAGACTAGTTCCTGAGCAGTTCTTC	CASSIPLRLVPEQFF
TRBV18	TRBJ2-3	few	.	TGTGCCAGCTCACCACTATCACTAGCAGCTTCCACAGATACGCAGTATTTT	CASSPLSLAASTDTQYF
TRBV10-2	TRBJ2-5	many	.	TGCGCCAGCAGTGGACCCCGCAGAAGCGTGGGGGAGACCCAGTACTTC	CASSGPRRSVGETQYF
TRBV15	TRBJ2-3	.	.	TGTGCCACCAGCGGTGTGGTATATACGCAGTATTTT	CATSGVVYTQYF
TRBV12-3/TRBV12-4	TRBJ1-2	.	.	TGTGCCAGCAGTTTAGCAGGGATCGGCTACACCTTC	CASSLAGIGYTF
TRBV7-9	TRBJ1-2	.	.	TGTGCCAGCAGCTCCCCGGTTGGAGCCTACTATGCCTACACCTTC	CASSSPVGAYYAYTF
TRBV7-2	TRBJ2-2	.	.	TGTGCCAGCAGCTTAGTAGTCCCTGAGGAGGCCGGGGAGCTGTTTTTT	CASSLVVPEEAGELFF
TRBV10-3	TRBJ2-7	few	TRBD2	TGTGCCGCCAGCGGGGCCGGGGGTTCCGAGCAGTACTTC	CAASGAGGSEQYF
TRBV6-1	TRBJ1-5	.	.	TGTGCCAGCAGTGGTCAAAACGGACGCCCGAAGAGGCAGCCCCAGCATTTT	CASSGQNGRPKRQPQHF
TRBV20-1	TRBJ2-1	few	.	TGCAGTGCTACGCCGATCAACCGGGGGAGCTCCTACAATGAGCAGTTCTTC	CSATPINRGSSYNEQFF
TRBV29-1	TRBJ2-5	.	TRBD1	TGCAGCGTTGGGGGGACAGAGATAGCCCTCCAGGAGACCCAGTACTTC	CSVGGTEIALQETQYF